The 13 T cell receptor beta chains presented below share a single source sample, sequenced in a study of blood T cell repertoires in COVID-19 (dated by TCRdb to 2020 to 2022). Libraries were constructed by the immunoSEQ multiplex PCR assay. TCRdb mirrors the immuneACCESS table, restricted to in-frame sequences. Some clones are absent from its copies; in checked studies, under half trace to an unresolved V gene, and the reason for the others is unknown. Recorded for this sample are a few hundred thousand clones; less than 90% of them occurred a single time. Around 13% of the sample rests with the top ten. Sequencing input: peripheral blood. The receptors were sampled from a woman in her 70s with COVID-19, enrolled during active disease.

V gene TRBV9 combines with J gene TRBJ2-5; TRBD2 matches 10 bases. This CDR3 is 16 amino acids long. Per germline, CDR1 SGDLS and CDR2 YYNGEE. The V and J ends lost 3 bases and 1 base, in that order; junction bases with no gene match: 6. The CDR3 spells CASSGSAGGIQETQYF. DNA of the CDR3: TGTGCCAGCAGCGGTTCAGCGGGGGGGATCCAAGAGACCCAGTACTTC.

The chain is built from TRBV3-1 (or the pseudogene TRBV3-2) and TRBJ1-2, with D unclear. CDR1 and CDR2 (germline): LGHDT, YNNKEL (reference sequence). The CDR3 is 11 amino acids. V was cut by 1 base and J by 8 bases, with 5 bases left in between. Here the CDR3 DNA reads TGTGCCAGCAGCCAAGCGCAGGGCTACACCTTC. It is translated as CASSQAQGYTF.

The rearrangement joins TRBV12-3 or TRBV12-4 to TRBJ2-1, with 8 positions matching TRBD2. The ends lost 6 bases at V and 10 bases at J; junction bases unmatched: 5. The CDR3 has 12 amino acids. The CDR3 DNA sequence: TGTGCCAGCAGACGGGGGGGCGCCGAGCAGTTCTTC. This codes for CASRRGGAEQFF.

The chain combines TRBV28 with TRBJ1-3, with 9 bases aligning to TRBD1. J gave up 5 bases and V 6 bases, and 2 bases lay outside the gene matches. This CDR3 is built from 13 residues. Germline V gene lookup returns CDR1 MDHEN and CDR2 SYDVKM. CDR3 nucleotides: TGTGCCAGCAGAGACAGGGGGAGAAACACCATATATTTT. It encodes CASRDRGRNTIYF.

The chain has TRBV4-1 and TRBJ1-1; D remains unclear. CDR1 MGHRA and CDR2 YSYEKL come from the germline V gene. This CDR3 region has 14 residues. V was cut by 1 base and J by 0 bases, with 6 bases left in between. For the CDR3, the DNA is TGCGCCAGCAGCCAAGGAGGGATGAACACTGAAGCTTTCTTT. Amino acids: CASSQGGMNTEAFF.

V gene TRBV10-2 combines with J gene TRBJ2-7; TRBD1 aligns across 8 bases. The germline V gene has CDR1 WSHSY and CDR2 SAAADI. V was clipped by 10 bases and J by 3 bases; unmatched bases: 11. The CDR3 is 14 amino acids. CDR3 coding DNA: TGCGCCAACCCCTCAGGGGGCGTCGGCTACGAGCAGTACTTC. Residues: CANPSGGVGYEQYF.

The chain carries TRBV18 and TRBJ1-6, with D perhaps TRBD1 (6 bases). Germline V gene lookup returns CDR1 KGHSH and CDR2 LQKENI. The CDR3 has 14 residues. Trimming took 3 bases from V and 5 from J, leaving 8 bases between them. The CDR3 DNA follows: TGTGCCAGCTCACCGGGGGCAGATAATTCACCCCTCCACTTT. It codes for CASSPGADNSPLHF.

This sequence joins TRBV20-1 and TRBJ1-1; the match to TRBD1 covers 8 bases. After removal of 5 bases from V and 10 bases from J, the junction contained 9 bases not matched to a gene. CDR3 length: 12 amino acids. Germline loops: CDR1 DFQATT, CDR2 SNEGSKA (reference sequence). The CDR3 coding sequence is TGCAGTGCTGGTGACGACAGGGGAAGAGCTTTCTTT. It yields the protein CSAGDDRGRAFF.

V gene TRBV5-6 combines with J gene TRBJ1-6; no reliable D call. The V and J ends lost 2 bases and 5 bases respectively, with 11 bases between them. Germline V gives CDR1 SGHDT, CDR2 YYEEEE. The CDR3 covers 15 residues. In DNA form, the CDR3 reads TGTGCCAGCAGCTTCGAGGCCGTAAATAATTCACCCCTCCACTTT. The encoded protein is CASSFEAVNNSPLHF.

This chain links TRBV5-1 with TRBJ2-2; the match to TRBD1 covers 11 bases. This CDR3 has 16 residues. Trimming cost V 1 base and J 5 bases; bases outside gene matches: 4. The germline CDR1 and CDR2 sequences are SGHRS and YFSETQ. CDR3 sequence reads: CASSLRTGGNTGELFF. CDR3 in DNA: TGCGCCAGCAGCTTGCGGACAGGGGGCAATACCGGGGAGCTGTTTTTT.

V and J are TRBV7-2 and TRBJ1-4, with 7 bases lining up with TRBD1. Germline lookup yields CDR1 SGHTA and CDR2 FQGNSA. This CDR3 contains 15 residues. Unmatched junction bases numbered 10, after V lost 5 bases and J lost 7 bases. As DNA, the CDR3 is TGTGCCAGCAGCGCCTCGACAGGGAGCGGTGAAAAACTGTTTTTT. Its protein is CASSASTGSGEKLFF.

The chain uses TRBV19 and TRBJ2-7, with TRBD1 as a possible D gene (6 bases). The CDR3 covers 14 residues. V was shortened by 5 bases and J by 4 bases, with 15 bases between the two germline ends. CDR1 and CDR2 from the germline V gene are LNHDA and SQIVND (reference sequence). CDR3 DNA sequence: TGTGCCAGTAGTCGGGGTACAGGGCTTTACGAGCAGTACTTC. Its translation is CASSRGTGLYEQYF.

V and J are TRBV21-1 and TRBJ2-4; the DNA was not used to check the table's D call, TRBD2. TRBV21-1 is shown as a pseudogene. The CDR3 covers 15 residues. The CDR3 DNA reads as TGTGCCAGCACCGGGGGGAGGGAAGCCAAAAACATTCAGTACTTC. Translating it yields CASTGGREAKNIQYF.